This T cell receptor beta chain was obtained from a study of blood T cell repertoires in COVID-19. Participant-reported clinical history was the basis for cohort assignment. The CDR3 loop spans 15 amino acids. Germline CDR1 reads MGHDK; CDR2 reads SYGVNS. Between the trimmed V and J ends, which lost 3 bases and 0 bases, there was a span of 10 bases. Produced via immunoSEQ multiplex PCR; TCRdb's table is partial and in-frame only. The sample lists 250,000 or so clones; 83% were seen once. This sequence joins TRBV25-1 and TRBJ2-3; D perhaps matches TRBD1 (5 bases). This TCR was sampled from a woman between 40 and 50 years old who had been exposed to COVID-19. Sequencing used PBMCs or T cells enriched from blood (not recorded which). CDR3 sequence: CASSDHRTSTDTQYF. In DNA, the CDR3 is TGTGCCAGCAGTGATCACAGGACCAGCACAGATACGCAGTATTTT.